Shown below are 32 T cell receptor beta chains from a single sample sequenced in a study of PD-1 blockade in classical Hodgkin lymphoma. Each of the patients experienced relapse following autologous stem cell transplantation, and their brentuximab vedotin exposure differed. TCRdb's copy holds only in-frame clones and misses some; the assay was immunoSEQ multiplex PCR. The profile shows 8,500 to 14,000 clones, roughly four fifths of them singletons. The sequenced sample was peripheral blood mononuclear cells (PBMCs), obtained before the second cycle of nivolumab. These receptors were taken from a human donor with classical Hodgkin lymphoma.

The V and J genes are TRBV5-1 and TRBJ2-7; TRBD1 is a possible D gene (6 bases). Germline CDR1 reads SGHRS; CDR2 reads YFSETQ. This CDR3 contains 15 residues. V was pared by 3 bases and J by 2 bases, with 15 bases between. The CDR3 region is CASSYNSYRAYEQYF. The DNA of the CDR3 is TGCGCCAGCAGCTACAACAGTTACAGGGCCTACGAGCAGTACTTC.

This sequence joins TRBV4-3 and TRBJ2-1; 9 nucleotides agree with TRBD2. CDR3 length equals 16 residues. J lost 8 bases, V lost 0 bases, and 8 bases had no gene match. Germline-derived CDR1 and CDR2 are LGHNA and YSLEER. CDR3 residues: CASSQDLGGGADEQFF. In DNA form, the CDR3 reads TGCGCCAGCAGCCAAGATCTTGGCGGGGGGGCAGATGAGCAGTTCTTC.

This clone was detected only once. The chain combines TRBV25-1 with TRBJ1-2; the D is unclear. Germline-derived CDR1 and CDR2 are MGHDK and SYGVNS. Trimming removed 1 base from V and 8 bases from J, with 11 bases in between. The CDR3 runs 13 residues. CDR3 in DNA: TGTGCCAGCAGTGAATTTGTAAGCAGCGGCTACACCTTC. Translation: CASSEFVSSGYTF.

The chain couples TRBV15 to TRBJ2-1; 11 nucleotides agree with TRBD1. CDR3 size: 15 residues. Losses at the gene ends were 0 bases for V and 9 bases for J; bases not matched to a gene: 4. CDR1 and CDR2 from the germline V gene are LNHNV and YYDKDF (reference sequence). The CDR3 loop reads CATSRDGTGGGEQFF. CDR3 DNA sequence: TGTGCCACCAGCAGAGACGGGACAGGGGGAGGTGAGCAGTTCTTC. The variable domain in full, with the rest retrieved from reference TRBV15 and TRBJ2-1, is DAMVIQNPRYQVTQFGKPVTLSCSQTLNHNVMYWYQQKSSQAPKLLFHYYDKDFNNEADTPDNFQSRRPNTSFCFLDIRSPGLGDTAMYLCATSRDGTGGGEQFFGPGTRLTVL.

This clone was seen a few times. The rearrangement uses TRBV7-9 and TRBJ2-7; 7 nucleotides line up with TRBD2. The ends lost 5 bases at V and 2 bases at J; junction bases unmatched: 9. Germline V gene data show CDR1 as SEHNR and CDR2 as FQNEAQ (reference sequence). This CDR3 is built from 15 residues. The CDR3 DNA follows: TGTGCCAGCAGCCGACTTGCGGCGGGGGCCTACGAGCAGTACTTC. It specifies CASSRLAAGAYEQYF. Full variable domain (rest looked up from reference TRBV7-9 and TRBJ2-7): DTGVSQNPRHKITKRGQNVTFRCDPISEHNRLYWYRQTLGQGPEFLTYFQNEAQLEKSRLLSDRFSAERPKGSFSTLEIQRTEQGDSAMYLCASSRLAAGAYEQYFGPGTRLTVT.

This clone was seen a single time. The chain links TRBV14 to TRBJ2-7, with D possibly matching TRBD1 (6 bases). The V gene's germline CDR1 is SGHDN and CDR2 FVKESK. CDR3 size: 14 residues. The ends were cut back, 1 base at V and 4 bases at J, with 11 bases in the middle. The CDR3 reads CASSQANRVYEQYF. The CDR3 nucleotides read TGTGCCAGCAGCCAAGCTAACAGGGTGTACGAGCAGTACTTC.

This chain links TRBV6-9 with TRBJ2-7, with TRBD1 identical over 9 bases. The ends lost 6 bases at V and 0 bases at J; junction bases unmatched: 9. CDR1 is MNHGY, CDR2 SVAAGI, per germline. This CDR3 contains 16 residues. CDR3 loop: CASRPGTGKISYEQYF. The CDR3 DNA follows: TGTGCCAGCAGACCAGGGACAGGGAAAATCTCCTACGAGCAGTACTTC.

V usage is TRBV4-3 and J usage is TRBJ2-1; a weak D match, TRBD1 (6 bases). The CDR3 consists of 17 residues. CDR1 and CDR2 from the germline V gene are LGHNA and YSLEER. Trimming pared 0 bases from V and 0 bases from J, leaving 12 bases between. The CDR3 DNA reads TGCGCCAGCAGCCAAGAGCCGGACAGTAGCTCCTACAATGAGCAGTTCTTC. It specifies CASSQEPDSSSYNEQFF.

The CDR3 DNA reads TGTGCCACCTACGACAGGCTTCAGCCCCAGCATTTT. This encodes CATYDRLQPQHF. The chain combines TRBV28 with TRBJ1-5; maybe TRBD1 (6 bases). The CDR3 runs 12 residues. Germline CDR1 is MDHEN and CDR2 is SYDVKM. V was pared by 10 bases and J by 6 bases, with 13 bases between.

The chain employs TRBV7-8 and TRBJ2-3; D remains ambiguous. V lost 10 bases and J lost 0, with 14 bases in between. The germline V gene has CDR1 SGHVS and CDR2 FQNEAQ. The CDR3 covers 14 residues. CDR3 sequence: CATIGWSSTDTQYF. In DNA, the CDR3 is TGTGCCACCATCGGCTGGTCAAGCACAGATACGCAGTATTTT.

The J gene is TRBJ1-5, the V gene TRBV5-1; TRBD1 is a possible D gene (5 bases). Trimming took off 0 bases at V and 4 bases at J, with 8 bases between the two ends. Germline V gene data show CDR1 as SGHRS and CDR2 as YFSETQ. CDR3 length: 14 amino acids. The CDR3 spells CASSLEGPNQPQHF. CDR3 bases: TGCGCCAGCAGCTTGGAGGGGCCTAATCAGCCCCAGCATTTT.

This sequence joins TRBV6-6 and TRBJ1-1, with D hard to call. Germline loops: CDR1 MNHNY, CDR2 SVGAGI (reference sequence). Trimming shortened V by 3 bases and J by 7 bases, and 9 bases separated the two germline ends. The CDR3 contains 12 residues. CDR3 residues: CASSYTADEAFF. The DNA for the CDR3 is TGTGCCAGCAGTTATACAGCCGATGAAGCTTTCTTT.

The V call is TRBV5-1, the J call TRBJ2-5, with D uncertain. This CDR3 comprises 13 residues. V was shortened by 0 bases and J by 2 bases, with 5 bases between the two germline ends. Germline V gives CDR1 SGHRS, CDR2 YFSETQ. This CDR3 reads CASSLGQQETQYF. The CDR3 region has the DNA TGCGCCAGCAGCTTGGGCCAACAAGAGACCCAGTACTTC.

The chain uses TRBV28 and TRBJ2-7; D is undetermined. Per germline, CDR1 MDHEN and CDR2 SYDVKM. CDR3 length: 10 amino acids. V lost 7 bases, J lost 4 bases, and 5 bases lay in between. The CDR3 region has the DNA TGTGCCAGCACACATTACGAGCAGTACTTC. This codes for CASTHYEQYF.

The chain links TRBV19 to TRBJ1-2; D unresolved. The CDR3 sequence is 15 residues long. V was clipped by 0 bases and J by 2 bases, with 10 bases between them. From germline, CDR1 is LNHDA and CDR2 SQIVND (reference sequence). CDR3 coding DNA: TGTGCCAGTAGTATAGATGAAGAGGGAAACTATGGCTACACCTTC. Translating gives CASSIDEEGNYGYTF.

This chain uses TRBV2 with TRBJ1-2; 11 bases match TRBD1. The junction had 3 bases not matched to a gene; V was cut back by 8 bases and J by 7 bases. The CDR3 has 12 residues. Germline-derived CDR1 and CDR2 are SNHLY and FYNNEI. The CDR3: CASSGQGVGYTF. The DNA of the CDR3 is TGTGCCAGCTCGGGACAGGGGGTTGGCTACACCTTC.

The V gene is TRBV6-5, the J gene TRBJ1-2; possible D gene TRBD1, 6 bases. CDR3 length equals 15 residues. Germline assignment: CDR1 MNHEY and CDR2 SVGAGI. The V end was cut by 6 bases, the J end by 0 bases, with 14 bases between. The CDR3 here is CASSPVGQTNYGYTF. The CDR3 DNA follows: TGTGCCAGCAGCCCCGTCGGACAGACTAACTATGGCTACACCTTC.

The rearrangement joins TRBV10-3 to TRBJ2-7, with D unclear. Germline V gives CDR1 ENHRY, CDR2 SYGVKD. Trimming pared 0 bases from V and 3 bases from J, leaving 12 bases between. The CDR3 covers 15 residues. The CDR3 nucleotides read TGTGCCATCAGTGAGTCGGAACTGAGGAACTACGAGCAGTACTTC. Its translation is CAISESELRNYEQYF.

The rearrangement uses TRBV4-2 and TRBJ2-7; tentative D call: TRBD2 (6 bases). The CDR3 runs 16 residues. The V gene's germline CDR1 is LGHNA and CDR2 YNFKEQ. Between the trimmed V and J ends, which lost 0 bases and 0 bases, there was a span of 12 bases. The CDR3 DNA reads as TGTGCCAGCAGCCAAGAAGATGGGACTGGCTCCTACGAGCAGTACTTC. Translated: CASSQEDGTGSYEQYF.

The chain couples TRBV5-1 to TRBJ1-1; 7 bases fit TRBD1. V lost 3 bases to trimming and J lost 0 bases; unmatched junction nucleotides: 5. CDR1 is SGHRS and CDR2 is YFSETQ in the germline V gene. The CDR3 consists of 15 residues. CDR3 loop: CASSSTGVLNTEAFF. The CDR3 DNA is TGCGCCAGCAGCTCTACAGGGGTTTTGAACACTGAAGCTTTCTTT.

The chain uses TRBV6-1 and TRBJ2-5, with D perhaps being TRBD1 or TRBD2 (5 bases each). CDR1 is MNHNS, CDR2 SASEGT, per germline. Trimming shortened V by 0 bases and J by 6 bases, and 20 bases separated the two germline ends. CDR3 length equals 17 residues. DNA for the CDR3: TGTGCCAGCAGTGAAGCGGGCGCGCTCCTGGGGGTCCAGACCCAGTACTTC. This sequence encodes CASSEAGALLGVQTQYF.

V gene TRBV5-4 combines with J gene TRBJ2-3, with D unclear. From germline, CDR1 is SGHNT and CDR2 YYREEE (reference sequence). The CDR3 runs 13 residues. V dropped 3 bases and J dropped 5 bases, with 10 bases sitting between them. CDR3 DNA: TGTGCCAGCAGCTCTCTACCGGGAGATACGCAGTATTTT. This gives the protein CASSSLPGDTQYF. Supplemented by reference TRBV5-4 and TRBJ2-3, the full variable domain reads ETGVTQSPTHLIKTRGQQVTLRCSSQSGHNTVSWYQQALGQGPQFIFQYYREEENGRGNFPPRFSGLQFPNYSSELNVNALELDDSALYLCASSSLPGDTQYFGPGTRLTVL.

The DNA for the CDR3 is TGTGCCAGCTCACCACCCGGGAGGACTGGGCCATACGAGCAGTACTTC. Protein sequence: CASSPPGRTGPYEQYF. The gene calls are TRBV18 and TRBJ2-7; 7 bases fit TRBD2. CDR3 size: 16 residues. After removal of 0 bases from V and 4 bases from J, the junction contained 9 bases not matched to a gene. Germline V lookup: CDR1 KGHSH, CDR2 LQKENI.

The J gene is TRBJ2-5, the V gene TRBV7-2; D remains ambiguous. The germline gives CDR1 SGHTA, CDR2 FQGNSA. The CDR3 runs to 16 residues. The germline V and J ends were trimmed by 2 bases and 6 bases, with 19 bases remaining between them. CDR3 residues: CASSLLGPAFWKTQYF. The CDR3 coding sequence is TGTGCCAGCAGCTTATTAGGGCCCGCCTTTTGGAAGACCCAGTACTTC.

V and J are TRBV6-6 and TRBJ1-5, with TRBD1 as a possible D gene (5 bases). The ends were cut back, 2 bases at V and 3 bases at J, with 8 bases in the middle. Germline CDR1 reads MNHNY; CDR2 reads SVGAGI (reference sequence). The CDR3 has 14 residues. The CDR3 is CASSYPGNNQPQHF. The CDR3 DNA reads TGTGCCAGCAGTTACCCAGGGAACAATCAGCCCCAGCATTTT.

V usage is TRBV29-1 and J usage is TRBJ1-2, with TRBD1 matching 7 bases. Germline CDR1 SQVTM, CDR2 ANQGSEA. This CDR3 has 12 amino acids. The trim removed 7 bases at V and 3 bases at J, leaving 5 bases unmatched. Here the CDR3 DNA reads TGCAGCGGGATCGGGACAGACTATGGCTACACCTTC. Protein product: CSGIGTDYGYTF.

This rearrangement joins TRBV6-5 to TRBJ2-2; possibly TRBD2 for D (7 bases). This CDR3 region has 12 residues. Germline V CDR1 and CDR2: MNHEY, SVGAGI. The ends were cut back, 8 bases at V and 8 bases at J, with 12 bases in the middle. The CDR3 DNA follows: TGTGCCAGCGTCGGGGGGCCAGGGGAGCTGTTTTTT. Its protein is CASVGGPGELFF.

The rearrangement links TRBV19 to TRBJ2-5; 8 bases line up with TRBD1. After removal of 3 bases from V and 5 bases from J, the junction contained 11 bases not matched to a gene. The CDR3 sequence is 16 residues long. Germline assignment: CDR1 LNHDA and CDR2 SQIVND (reference sequence). The CDR3 here is CASSIGTGPRRETQYF. In DNA, the CDR3 is TGTGCCAGTAGTATTGGGACAGGACCCCGCAGGGAGACCCAGTACTTC.

This clone was counted a single time. The chain has TRBV19 and TRBJ1-2; no clear D. CDR3 size: 15 residues. Germline CDR1 and CDR2: LNHDA and SQIVND (reference sequence). V was trimmed by 3 bases and J by 4 bases, leaving 15 bases between them. The CDR3 region has the DNA TGTGCCAGTAGTATTCCCCTAGGGAGGATCTATGGCTACACCTTC. Translated: CASSIPLGRIYGYTF.

There are a few counts of this clone. This rearrangement joins TRBV20-1 to TRBJ2-1; perhaps TRBD1 as D (5 bases). Deletions cut 5 bases from V and 11 bases from J, with 13 bases between. This CDR3 spans 11 amino acids. The germline V gene has CDR1 DFQATT and CDR2 SNEGSKA (reference sequence). The CDR3 is CSALKTGQQFF. As DNA, the CDR3 is TGCAGTGCTTTAAAAACAGGCCAGCAGTTCTTC.

The chain uses TRBV20-1 and TRBJ1-1; D remains unclear. Looked up from germline, CDR1 is DFQATT and CDR2 is SNEGSKA (reference sequence). CDR3 length: 11 residues. The V end lost 5 bases, the J end lost 6 bases, and 10 bases lay between the germline ends. CDR3 sequence (DNA): TGCAGTGCTCCAGGTCAACCTGAAGCTTTCTTT. This codes for CSAPGQPEAFF.

The V gene is TRBV4-1, the J gene TRBJ2-7, with D hard to call. The CDR3 is 14 amino acids. Germline CDR1 and CDR2: MGHRA and YSYEKL. With 3 bases removed from V and 3 bases from J, the gap between germline ends came to 12 bases. The CDR3 sequence is CASSHDGLRYEQYF. CDR3 bases: TGCGCCAGCAGCCACGATGGGCTACGCTACGAGCAGTACTTC.